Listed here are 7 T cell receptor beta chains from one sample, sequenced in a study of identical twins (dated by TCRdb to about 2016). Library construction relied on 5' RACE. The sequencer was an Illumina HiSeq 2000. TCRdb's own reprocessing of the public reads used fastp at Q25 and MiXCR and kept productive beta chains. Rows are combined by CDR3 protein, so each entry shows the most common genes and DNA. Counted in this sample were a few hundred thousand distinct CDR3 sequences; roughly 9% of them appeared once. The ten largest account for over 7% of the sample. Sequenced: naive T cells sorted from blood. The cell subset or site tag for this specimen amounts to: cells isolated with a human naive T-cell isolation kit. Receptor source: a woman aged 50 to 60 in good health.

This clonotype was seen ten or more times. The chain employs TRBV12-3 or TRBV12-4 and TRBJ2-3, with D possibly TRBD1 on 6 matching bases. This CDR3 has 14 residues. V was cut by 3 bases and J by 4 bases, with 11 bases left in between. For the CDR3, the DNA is TGTGCCAGCAGTTTCACAGGGCGGGCAGATACGCAGTATTTT. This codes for CASSFTGRADTQYF.

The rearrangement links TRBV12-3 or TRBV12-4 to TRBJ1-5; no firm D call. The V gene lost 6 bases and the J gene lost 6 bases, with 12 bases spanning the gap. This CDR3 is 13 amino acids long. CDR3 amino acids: CASRYEGSQPQHF. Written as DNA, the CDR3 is TGTGCCAGCAGATACGAAGGCTCTCAGCCCCAGCATTTT.

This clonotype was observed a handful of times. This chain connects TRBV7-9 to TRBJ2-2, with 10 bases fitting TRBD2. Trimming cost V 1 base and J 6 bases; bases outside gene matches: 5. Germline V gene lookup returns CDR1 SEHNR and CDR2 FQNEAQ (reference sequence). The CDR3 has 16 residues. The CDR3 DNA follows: TGTGCCAGCAGCTTAGATGGTAGCGGGAGGTCCGGGGAGCTGTTTTTT. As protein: CASSLDGSGRSGELFF.

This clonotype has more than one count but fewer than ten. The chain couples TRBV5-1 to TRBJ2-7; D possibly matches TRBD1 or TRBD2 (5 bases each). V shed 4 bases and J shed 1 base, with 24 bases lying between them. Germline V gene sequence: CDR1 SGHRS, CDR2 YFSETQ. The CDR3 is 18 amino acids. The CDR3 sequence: CASSPGTGGGVGSYEQYF. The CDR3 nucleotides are TGCGCCAGCAGCCCGGGGACCGGTGGGGGAGTGGGGTCCTACGAGCAGTACTTC.

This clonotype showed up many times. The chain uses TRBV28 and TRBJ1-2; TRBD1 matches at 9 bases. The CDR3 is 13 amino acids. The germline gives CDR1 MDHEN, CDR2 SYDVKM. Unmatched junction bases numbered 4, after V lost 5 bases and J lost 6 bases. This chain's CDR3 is CASSQTGGNGYTF. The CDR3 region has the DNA TGTGCCAGCAGTCAAACAGGGGGCAATGGCTACACCTTC.

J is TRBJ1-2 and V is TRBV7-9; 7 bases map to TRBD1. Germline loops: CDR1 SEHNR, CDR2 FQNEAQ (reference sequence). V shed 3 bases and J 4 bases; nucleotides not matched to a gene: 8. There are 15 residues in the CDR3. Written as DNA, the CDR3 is TGTGCCAGCAGCTTGGCCGGGACAGAAGCCTATGGCTACACCTTC. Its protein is CASSLAGTEAYGYTF.

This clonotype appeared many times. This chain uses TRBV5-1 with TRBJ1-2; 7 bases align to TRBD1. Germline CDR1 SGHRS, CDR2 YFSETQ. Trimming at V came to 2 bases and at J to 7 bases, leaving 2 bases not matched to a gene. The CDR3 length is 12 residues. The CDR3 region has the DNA TGCGCCAGCAGCTTTGACAGGGCTGGCTACACCTTC. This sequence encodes CASSFDRAGYTF.